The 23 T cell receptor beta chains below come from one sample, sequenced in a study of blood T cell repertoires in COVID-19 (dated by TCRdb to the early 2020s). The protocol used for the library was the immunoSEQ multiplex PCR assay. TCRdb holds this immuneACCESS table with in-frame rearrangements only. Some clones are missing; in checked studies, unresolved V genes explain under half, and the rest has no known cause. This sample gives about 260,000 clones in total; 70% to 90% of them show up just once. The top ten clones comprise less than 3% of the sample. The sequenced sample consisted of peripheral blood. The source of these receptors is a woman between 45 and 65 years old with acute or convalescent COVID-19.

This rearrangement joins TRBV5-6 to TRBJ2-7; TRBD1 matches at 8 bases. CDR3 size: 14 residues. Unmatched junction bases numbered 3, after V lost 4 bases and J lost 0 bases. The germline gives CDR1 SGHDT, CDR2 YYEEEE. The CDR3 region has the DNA TGTGCCAGCAGCGTAACAGGGGGCTCCTACGAGCAGTACTTC. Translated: CASSVTGGSYEQYF.

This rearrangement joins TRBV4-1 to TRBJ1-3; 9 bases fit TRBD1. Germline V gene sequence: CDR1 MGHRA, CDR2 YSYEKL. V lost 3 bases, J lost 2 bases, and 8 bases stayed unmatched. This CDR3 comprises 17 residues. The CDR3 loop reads CASSQRWTGDTGNTIYF. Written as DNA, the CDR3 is TGCGCCAGCAGCCAGAGGTGGACAGGGGATACTGGAAACACCATATATTTT.

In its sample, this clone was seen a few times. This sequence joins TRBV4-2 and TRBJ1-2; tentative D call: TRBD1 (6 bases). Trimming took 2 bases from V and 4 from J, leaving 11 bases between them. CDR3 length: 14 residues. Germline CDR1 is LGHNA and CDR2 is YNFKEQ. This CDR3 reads CASSQPGQVYGYTF. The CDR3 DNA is TGTGCCAGCAGCCAACCGGGACAAGTCTATGGCTACACCTTC.

CDR3 protein: CASTVNSGSDYGYTF. CDR3 sequence (DNA): TGTGCCAGCACCGTCAACTCGGGTAGTGACTATGGCTACACCTTC. This chain uses TRBV11-2 with TRBJ1-2, with D uncertain. This CDR3 comprises 15 residues. The V and J ends lost 7 bases and 3 bases respectively, with 18 bases between them. Germline V gene data show CDR1 as SGHAT and CDR2 as FQNNGV.

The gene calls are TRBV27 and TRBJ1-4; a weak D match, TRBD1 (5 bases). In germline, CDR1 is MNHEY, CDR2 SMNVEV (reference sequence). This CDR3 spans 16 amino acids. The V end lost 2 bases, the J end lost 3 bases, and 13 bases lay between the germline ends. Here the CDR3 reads CASSLQGPGANEKLFF. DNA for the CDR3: TGTGCCAGCAGTTTACAGGGCCCGGGGGCTAATGAAAAACTGTTTTTT. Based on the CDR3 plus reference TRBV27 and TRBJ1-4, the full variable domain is EAQVTQNPRYLITVTGKKLTVTCSQNMNHEYMSWYRQDPGLGLRQIYYSMNVEVTDKGDVPEGYKVSRKEKRNFPLILESPSPNQTSLYFCASSLQGPGANEKLFFGSGTQLSVL.

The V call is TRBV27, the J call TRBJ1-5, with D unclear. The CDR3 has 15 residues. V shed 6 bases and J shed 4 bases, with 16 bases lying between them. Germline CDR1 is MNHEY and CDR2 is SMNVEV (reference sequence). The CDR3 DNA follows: TGTGCCAGCAGCCTTACTTGGGCGGGAAATCAGCCCCAGCATTTT. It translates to CASSLTWAGNQPQHF.

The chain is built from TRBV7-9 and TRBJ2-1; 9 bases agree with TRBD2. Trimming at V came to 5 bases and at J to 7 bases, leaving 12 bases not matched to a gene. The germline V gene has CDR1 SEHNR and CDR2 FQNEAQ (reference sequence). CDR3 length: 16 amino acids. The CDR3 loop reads CASSQPNSGSNNEQFF. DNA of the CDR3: TGTGCCAGCAGCCAGCCCAATAGCGGGAGTAATAATGAGCAGTTCTTC.

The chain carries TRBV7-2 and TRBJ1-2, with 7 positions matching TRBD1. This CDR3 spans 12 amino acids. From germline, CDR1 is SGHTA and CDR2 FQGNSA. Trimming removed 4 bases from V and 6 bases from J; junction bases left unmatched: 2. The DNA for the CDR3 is TGTGCCAGCAGCTCTCAGGGGGATGGCTACACCTTC. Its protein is CASSSQGDGYTF.

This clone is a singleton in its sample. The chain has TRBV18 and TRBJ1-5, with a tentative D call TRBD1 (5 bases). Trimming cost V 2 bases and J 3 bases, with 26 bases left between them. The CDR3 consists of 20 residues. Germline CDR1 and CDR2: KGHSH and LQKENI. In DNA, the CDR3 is TGTGCCAGCTCACCAGTATCCAATGTTTATGGCAGGGAAGCCAATCAGCCCCAGCATTTT. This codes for CASSPVSNVYGREANQPQHF.

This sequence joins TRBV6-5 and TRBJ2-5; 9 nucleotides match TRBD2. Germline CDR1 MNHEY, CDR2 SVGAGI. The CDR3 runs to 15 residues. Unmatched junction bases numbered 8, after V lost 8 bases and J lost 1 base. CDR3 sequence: CASVSGRGGQETQYF. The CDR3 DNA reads TGTGCCAGCGTTAGCGGGAGAGGGGGCCAAGAGACCCAGTACTTC.

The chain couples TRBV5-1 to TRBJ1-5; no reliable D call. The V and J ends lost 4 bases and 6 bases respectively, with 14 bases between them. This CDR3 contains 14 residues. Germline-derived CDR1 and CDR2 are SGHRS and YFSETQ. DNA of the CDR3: TGCGCCAGCAGCGTGGAAGGAAGCGGTCAGCCCCAGCATTTT. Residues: CASSVEGSGQPQHF.

CDR3 sequence: CASSLALADSSYNEQFF. The CDR3 DNA sequence: TGCGCCAGCAGCTTGGCTCTAGCGGACAGCTCCTACAATGAGCAGTTCTTC. The genes are TRBV5-1 and TRBJ2-1; tentative D call: TRBD2 (7 bases). Trimming shortened V by 0 bases and J by 0 bases, and 13 bases separated the two germline ends. Per the germline V gene, CDR1 is SGHRS and CDR2 is YFSETQ. The CDR3 consists of 17 residues.

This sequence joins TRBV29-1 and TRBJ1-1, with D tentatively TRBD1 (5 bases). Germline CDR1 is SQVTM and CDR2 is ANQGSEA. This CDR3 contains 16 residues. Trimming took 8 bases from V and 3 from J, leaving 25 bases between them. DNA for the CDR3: TGCAGCAGCCAAGCCAGGGTGGGAATTGAGGACACTGAAGCTTTCTTT. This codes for CSSQARVGIEDTEAFF.

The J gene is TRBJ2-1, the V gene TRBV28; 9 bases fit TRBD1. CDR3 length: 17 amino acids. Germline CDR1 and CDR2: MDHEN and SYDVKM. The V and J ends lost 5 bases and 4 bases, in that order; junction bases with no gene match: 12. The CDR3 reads CASSPLPGQGKYNEQFF. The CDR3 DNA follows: TGTGCCAGCAGTCCCTTACCCGGACAGGGGAAATACAATGAGCAGTTCTTC.

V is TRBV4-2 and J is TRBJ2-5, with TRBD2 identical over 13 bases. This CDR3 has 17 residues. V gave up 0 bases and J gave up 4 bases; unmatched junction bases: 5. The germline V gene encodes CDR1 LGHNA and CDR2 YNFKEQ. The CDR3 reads CASSQDAGLAGAETQYF. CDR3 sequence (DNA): TGTGCCAGCAGCCAAGATGCTGGACTAGCGGGAGCAGAGACCCAGTACTTC.

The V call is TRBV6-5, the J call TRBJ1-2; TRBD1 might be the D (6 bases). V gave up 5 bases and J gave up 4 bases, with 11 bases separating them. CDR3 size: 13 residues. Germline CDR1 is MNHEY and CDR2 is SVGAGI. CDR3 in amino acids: CASSTGHGYGYTF. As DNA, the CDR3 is TGTGCCAGCAGTACGGGACACGGCTATGGCTACACCTTC.

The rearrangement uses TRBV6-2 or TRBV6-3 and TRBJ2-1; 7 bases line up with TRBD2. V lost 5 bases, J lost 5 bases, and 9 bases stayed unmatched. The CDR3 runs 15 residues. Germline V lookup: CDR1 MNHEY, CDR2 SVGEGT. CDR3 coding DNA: TGTGCCAGCAGTCGGCCCGGGACTAACCACAATGAGCAGTTCTTC. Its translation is CASSRPGTNHNEQFF.

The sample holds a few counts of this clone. CDR3 nucleotide sequence: TGTGCCAGCAGCTGGGATTGGGAGACCCACACCTTC. Its protein product is CASSWDWETHTF. The genes are TRBV11-2 and TRBJ1-2; D remains unclear. Trimming pared 4 bases from V and 12 bases from J, leaving 15 bases between. The CDR3 extends over 12 amino acids. Germline V gene lookup returns CDR1 SGHAT and CDR2 FQNNGV.

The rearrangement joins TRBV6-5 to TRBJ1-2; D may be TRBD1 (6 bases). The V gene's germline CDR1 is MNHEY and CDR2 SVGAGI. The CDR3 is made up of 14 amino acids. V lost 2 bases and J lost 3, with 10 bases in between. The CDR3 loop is CASSYHEGDYGYTF. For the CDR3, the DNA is TGTGCCAGCAGTTACCATGAGGGGGACTATGGCTACACCTTC.

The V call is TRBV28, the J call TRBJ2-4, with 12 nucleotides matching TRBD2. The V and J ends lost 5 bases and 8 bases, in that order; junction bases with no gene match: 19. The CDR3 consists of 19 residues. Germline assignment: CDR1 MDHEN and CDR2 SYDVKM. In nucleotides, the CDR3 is TGTGCCAGCAGTACGAAACCGGGACTAGCGGGCACGGGGTTCGACATTCAGTACTTC. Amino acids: CASSTKPGLAGTGFDIQYF. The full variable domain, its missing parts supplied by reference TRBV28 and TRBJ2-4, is DVKVTQSSRYLVKRTGEKVFLECVQDMDHENMFWYRQDPGLGLRLIYFSYDVKMKEKGDIPEGYSVSREKKERFSLILESASTNQTSMYLCASSTKPGLAGTGFDIQYFGAGTRLSVL.

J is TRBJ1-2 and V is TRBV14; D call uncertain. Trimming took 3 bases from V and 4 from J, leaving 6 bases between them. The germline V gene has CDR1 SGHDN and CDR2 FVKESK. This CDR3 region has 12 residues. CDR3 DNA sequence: TGTGCCAGCAGCCAGACACCCTATGGCTACACCTTC. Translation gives CASSQTPYGYTF. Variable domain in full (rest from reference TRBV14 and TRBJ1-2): EAGVTQFPSHSVIEKGQTVTLRCDPISGHDNLYWYRRVMGKEIKFLLHFVKESKQDESGMPNNRFLAERTGGTYSTLKVQPAELEDSGVYFCASSQTPYGYTFGSGTRLTVV.

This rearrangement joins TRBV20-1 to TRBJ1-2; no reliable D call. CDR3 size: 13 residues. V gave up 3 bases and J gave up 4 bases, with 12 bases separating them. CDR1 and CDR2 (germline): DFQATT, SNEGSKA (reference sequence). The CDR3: CSASDDGSYGYTF. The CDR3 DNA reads TGCAGTGCTAGTGACGACGGGAGCTATGGCTACACCTTC.

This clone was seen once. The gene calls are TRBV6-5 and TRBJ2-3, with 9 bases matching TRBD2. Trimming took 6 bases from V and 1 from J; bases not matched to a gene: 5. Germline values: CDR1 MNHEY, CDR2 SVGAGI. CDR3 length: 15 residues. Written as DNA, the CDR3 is TGTGCCAGCAGCAGACTAGCGGAACGCACAGATACGCAGTATTTT. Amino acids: CASSRLAERTDTQYF.